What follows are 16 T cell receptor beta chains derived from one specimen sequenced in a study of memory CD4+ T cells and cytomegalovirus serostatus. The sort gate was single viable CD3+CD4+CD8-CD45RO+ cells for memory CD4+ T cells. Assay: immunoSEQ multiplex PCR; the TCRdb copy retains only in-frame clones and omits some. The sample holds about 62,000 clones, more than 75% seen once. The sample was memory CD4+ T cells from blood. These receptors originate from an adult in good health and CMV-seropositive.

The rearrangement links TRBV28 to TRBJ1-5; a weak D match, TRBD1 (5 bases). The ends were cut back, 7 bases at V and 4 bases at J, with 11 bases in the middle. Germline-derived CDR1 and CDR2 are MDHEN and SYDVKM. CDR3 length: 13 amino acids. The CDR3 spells CASTGTRNQPQHF. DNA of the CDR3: TGTGCCAGCACCGGGACGCGGAATCAGCCCCAGCATTTT. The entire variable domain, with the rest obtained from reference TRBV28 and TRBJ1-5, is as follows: DVKVTQSSRYLVKRTGEKVFLECVQDMDHENMFWYRQDPGLGLRLIYFSYDVKMKEKGDIPEGYSVSREKKERFSLILESASTNQTSMYLCASTGTRNQPQHFGDGTRLSIL.

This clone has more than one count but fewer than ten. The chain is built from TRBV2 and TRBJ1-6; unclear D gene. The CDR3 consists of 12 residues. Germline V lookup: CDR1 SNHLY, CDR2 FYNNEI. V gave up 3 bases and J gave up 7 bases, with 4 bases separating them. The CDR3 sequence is CASSDANSPLHF. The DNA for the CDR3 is TGTGCCAGCAGTGATGCCAATTCACCCCTCCACTTT. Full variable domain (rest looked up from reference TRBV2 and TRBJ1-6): EPEVTQTPSHQVTQMGQEVILRCVPISNHLYFYWYRQILGQKVEFLVSFYNNEISEKSEIFDDQFSVERPDGSNFTLKIRSTKLEDSAMYFCASSDANSPLHFGNGTRLTVT.

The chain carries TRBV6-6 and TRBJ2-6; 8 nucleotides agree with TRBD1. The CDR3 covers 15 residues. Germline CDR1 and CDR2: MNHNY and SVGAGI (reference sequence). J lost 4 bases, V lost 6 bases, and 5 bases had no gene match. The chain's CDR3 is CASSRTGNGANVLTF. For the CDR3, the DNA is TGTGCCAGCAGCCGGACAGGGAACGGGGCCAACGTCCTGACTTTC.

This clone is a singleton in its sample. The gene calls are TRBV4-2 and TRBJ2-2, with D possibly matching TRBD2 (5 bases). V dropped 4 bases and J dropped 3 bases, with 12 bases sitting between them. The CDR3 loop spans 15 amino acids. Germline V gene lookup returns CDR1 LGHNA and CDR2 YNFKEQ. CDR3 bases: TGTGCCAGCAGCCCGAGGGTTGTGGACACCGGGGAGCTGTTTTTT. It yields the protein CASSPRVVDTGELFF.

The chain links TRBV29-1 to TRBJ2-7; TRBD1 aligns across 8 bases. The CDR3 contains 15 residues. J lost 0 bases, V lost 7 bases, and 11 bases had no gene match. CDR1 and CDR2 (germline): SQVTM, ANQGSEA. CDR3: CSATPTGGSSYEQYF. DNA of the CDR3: TGCAGCGCCACGCCCACAGGGGGAAGCTCCTACGAGCAGTACTTC.

The CDR3, as DNA: TGTGCCAGCAGCCCGATCGGTAGGGTTTATGGAAACACCATATATTTT. Translation: CASSPIGRVYGNTIYF. The chain recombines TRBV9 with TRBJ1-3; D gene uncertain. V was cut by 4 bases and J by 3 bases, with 17 bases left in between. The germline V gene has CDR1 SGDLS and CDR2 YYNGEE. The CDR3 spans 16 residues.

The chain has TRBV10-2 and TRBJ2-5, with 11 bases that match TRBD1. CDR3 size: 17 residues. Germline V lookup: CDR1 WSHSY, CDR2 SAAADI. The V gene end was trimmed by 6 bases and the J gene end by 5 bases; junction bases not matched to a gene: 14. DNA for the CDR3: TGCGCCAGCAGGGGGGTGACCGGACAGGGGGCAAGGGAGACCCAGTACTTC. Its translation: CASRGVTGQGARETQYF.

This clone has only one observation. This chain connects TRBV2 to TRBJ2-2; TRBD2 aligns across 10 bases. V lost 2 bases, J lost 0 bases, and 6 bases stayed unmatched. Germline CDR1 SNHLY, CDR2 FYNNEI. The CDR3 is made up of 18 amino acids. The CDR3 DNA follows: TGTGCCAGCAGTGAATCAGGGCTAGCGGGGGCGAACACCGGGGAGCTGTTTTTT. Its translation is CASSESGLAGANTGELFF.

In DNA form, the CDR3 reads TGCGCCAGCAGCTCGGTGGGGACCCACAATGAGCAGTTCTTC. It is translated as CASSSVGTHNEQFF. This chain uses TRBV5-1 with TRBJ2-1; either TRBD1 or TRBD2 may fit D (5 bases each). The CDR3 totals 14 residues. CDR1 and CDR2 from the germline V gene are SGHRS and YFSETQ. Deletions cut 3 bases from V and 5 bases from J, with 12 bases between.

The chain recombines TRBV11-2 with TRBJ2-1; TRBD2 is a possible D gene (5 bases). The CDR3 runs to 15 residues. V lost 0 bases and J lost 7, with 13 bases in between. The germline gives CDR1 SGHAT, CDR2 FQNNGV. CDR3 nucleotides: TGTGCCAGCAGCTTAGACAAGCTAGCCAATAATGAGCAGTTCTTC. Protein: CASSLDKLANNEQFF. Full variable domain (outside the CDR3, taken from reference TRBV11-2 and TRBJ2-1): EAGVAQSPRYKIIEKRQSVAFWCNPISGHATLYWYQQILGQGPKLLIQFQNNGVVDDSQLPKDRFSAERLKGVDSTLKIQPAKLEDSAVYLCASSLDKLANNEQFFGPGTRLTVL.

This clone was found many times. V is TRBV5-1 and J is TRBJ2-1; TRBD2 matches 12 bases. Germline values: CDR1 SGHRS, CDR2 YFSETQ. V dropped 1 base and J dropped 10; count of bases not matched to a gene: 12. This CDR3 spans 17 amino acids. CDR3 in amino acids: CASSLNPTSGRVGEQFF. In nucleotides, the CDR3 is TGCGCCAGCAGCTTGAATCCGACTAGCGGGAGAGTTGGCGAGCAGTTCTTC.

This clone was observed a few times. This chain's CDR3 is CASRPRENTEAFF. In DNA form, the CDR3 reads TGTGCCAGTAGACCCAGGGAGAACACTGAAGCTTTCTTT. The chain uses TRBV19 and TRBJ1-1, with D tentatively TRBD1 (5 bases). The V gene's germline CDR1 is LNHDA and CDR2 SQIVND (reference sequence). The V and J ends lost 6 bases and 1 base respectively, with 9 bases between them. The CDR3 length is 13 residues.

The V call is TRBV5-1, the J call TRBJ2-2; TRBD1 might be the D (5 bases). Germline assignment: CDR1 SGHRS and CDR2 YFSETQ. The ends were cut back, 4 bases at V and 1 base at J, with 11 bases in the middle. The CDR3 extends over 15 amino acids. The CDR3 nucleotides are TGCGCCAGCAGCATAAACCAGGGGAACACCGGGGAGCTGTTTTTT. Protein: CASSINQGNTGELFF.

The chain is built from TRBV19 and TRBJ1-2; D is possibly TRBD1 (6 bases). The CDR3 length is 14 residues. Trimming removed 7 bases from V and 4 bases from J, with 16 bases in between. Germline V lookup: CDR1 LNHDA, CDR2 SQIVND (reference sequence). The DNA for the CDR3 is TGTGCCAGTACTTTCGTGGGGGGCAGCTATGGCTACACCTTC. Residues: CASTFVGGSYGYTF. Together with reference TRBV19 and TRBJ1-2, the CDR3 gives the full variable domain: DGGITQSPKYLFRKEGQNVTLSCEQNLNHDAMYWYRQDPGQGLRLIYYSQIVNDFQKGDIAEGYSVSREKKESFPLTVTSAQKNPTAFYLCASTFVGGSYGYTFGSGTRLTVV.

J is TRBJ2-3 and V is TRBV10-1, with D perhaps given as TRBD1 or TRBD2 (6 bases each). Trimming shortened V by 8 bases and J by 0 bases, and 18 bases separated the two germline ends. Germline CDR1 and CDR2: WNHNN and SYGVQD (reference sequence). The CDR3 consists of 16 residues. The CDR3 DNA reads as TGCGCCAGCGGGGGGCCTGACGGAACTAGCACAGATACGCAGTATTTT. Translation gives CASGGPDGTSTDTQYF.

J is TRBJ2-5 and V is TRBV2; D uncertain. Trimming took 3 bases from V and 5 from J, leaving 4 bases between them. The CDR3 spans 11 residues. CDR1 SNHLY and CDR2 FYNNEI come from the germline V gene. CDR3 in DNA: TGTGCCAGCAGTGATTCGGAGACCCAGTACTTC. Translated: CASSDSETQYF.